The clone carrying this TCR beta chain is medium-sized within its sample. Its target is not known. TCRdb analysed the reads with MiXCR anew, one entry per CDR3 protein. The table has a few thousand distinct CDR3 sequences, roughly a fifth seen once. These data belong to a study of lung T cells in sarcoidosis with Löfgren's syndrome. Study-level background: CD4+ T cells build up in sarcoidosis bronchoalveolar lavage fluid.

Germline V CDR1 and CDR2: MGHRA, YSYEKL. CDR3 length: 15 residues. V trimming: 4 bases; J trimming: 10 bases; junction bases outside the gene matches: 8. Regarding the study as a whole: Multiple Löfgren's syndrome patients reportedly shared TRAV12-1 and TRBV2 CDR3 motifs, suggesting public CD4+ TCRs. The most expanded V genes in Löfgren's patients were reportedly TRAV12-1 and TRBV2.

Sequencing was carried out using CD4+ T cells from bronchoalveolar lavage. The source of this sequence is a human donor with sarcoidosis (Löfgren's syndrome or another form), or a control subject (not recorded which). The chain combines TRBV4-1 with TRBJ1-6; 9 nucleotides align to TRBD1. DNA for the CDR3: TGCGCCAGCAGCCCATCACAGGGGGCGGTGTCACCCCTCCACTTT. This gives the protein CASSPSQGAVSPLHF.